A single sample is the source of the 3 T cell receptor beta chains below, sequenced in a study of T cell repertoires in cytomegalovirus infection. MiXCR, applied by TCRdb to the reads, yields one record per CDR3 protein. The sample carries 90,000 to 120,000 distinct CDR3 sequences, 20% to 30% recorded once. The sequencing sample was made of CD8+ T cells from PBMCs. These receptors were taken from a human donor in good health (CMV status not recorded). Some clones in this sample may be carry-over from other donors' samples.

V and J are TRBV19 and TRBJ2-1, with D tentatively TRBD2 (5 bases). The CDR3 spans 16 residues. The V and J ends lost 2 bases and 4 bases respectively, with 15 bases between them. CDR1 LNHDA and CDR2 SQIVND come from the germline V gene (reference sequence). The CDR3 loop is CASSILTIPSYNEQFF. Here the CDR3 DNA reads TGTGCCAGTAGTATATTGACTATCCCAAGTTACAATGAGCAGTTCTTC.

This clonotype was observed a few times. The CDR3 DNA reads as TGCAGTGCTCCCGATGGACTGTACAATGAGCAGTTCTTC. Residues: CSAPDGLYNEQFF. This rearrangement joins TRBV20-1 to TRBJ2-1, with D tentatively TRBD2 (5 bases). Germline V lookup: CDR1 DFQATT, CDR2 SNEGSKA (reference sequence). The CDR3 has 13 residues. Trimming removed 5 bases from V and 4 bases from J, with 12 bases in between.

The chain recombines TRBV11-3 with TRBJ2-1; tentatively, D is TRBD2 (6 bases). This CDR3 has 15 amino acids. The V and J ends lost 4 bases and 2 bases respectively, with 12 bases between them. Germline V gene sequence: CDR1 SGHNT, CDR2 YENEEA. In DNA form, the CDR3 reads TGTGCCAGCAGCTATTGGGCGGGAACCTACAATGAGCAGTTCTTC. This translates into CASSYWAGTYNEQFF.